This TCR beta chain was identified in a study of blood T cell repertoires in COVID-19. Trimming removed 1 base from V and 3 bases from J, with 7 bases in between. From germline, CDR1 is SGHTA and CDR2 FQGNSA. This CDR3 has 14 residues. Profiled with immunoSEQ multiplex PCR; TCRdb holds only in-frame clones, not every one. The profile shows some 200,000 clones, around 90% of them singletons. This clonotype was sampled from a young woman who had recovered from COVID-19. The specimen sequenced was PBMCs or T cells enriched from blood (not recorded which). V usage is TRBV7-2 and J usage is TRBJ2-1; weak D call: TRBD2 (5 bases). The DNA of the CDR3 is TGTGCCAGCAGCTTAGGTCGGGGCTACAATGAGCAGTTCTTC. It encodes CASSLGRGYNEQFF. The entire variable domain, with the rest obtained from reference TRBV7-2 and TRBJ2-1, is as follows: GAGVSQSPSNKVTEKGKDVELRCDPISGHTALYWYRQSLGQGLEFLIYFQGNSAPDKSGLPSDRFSAERTGGSVSTLTIQRTQQEDSAVYLCASSLGRGYNEQFFGPGTRLTVL.